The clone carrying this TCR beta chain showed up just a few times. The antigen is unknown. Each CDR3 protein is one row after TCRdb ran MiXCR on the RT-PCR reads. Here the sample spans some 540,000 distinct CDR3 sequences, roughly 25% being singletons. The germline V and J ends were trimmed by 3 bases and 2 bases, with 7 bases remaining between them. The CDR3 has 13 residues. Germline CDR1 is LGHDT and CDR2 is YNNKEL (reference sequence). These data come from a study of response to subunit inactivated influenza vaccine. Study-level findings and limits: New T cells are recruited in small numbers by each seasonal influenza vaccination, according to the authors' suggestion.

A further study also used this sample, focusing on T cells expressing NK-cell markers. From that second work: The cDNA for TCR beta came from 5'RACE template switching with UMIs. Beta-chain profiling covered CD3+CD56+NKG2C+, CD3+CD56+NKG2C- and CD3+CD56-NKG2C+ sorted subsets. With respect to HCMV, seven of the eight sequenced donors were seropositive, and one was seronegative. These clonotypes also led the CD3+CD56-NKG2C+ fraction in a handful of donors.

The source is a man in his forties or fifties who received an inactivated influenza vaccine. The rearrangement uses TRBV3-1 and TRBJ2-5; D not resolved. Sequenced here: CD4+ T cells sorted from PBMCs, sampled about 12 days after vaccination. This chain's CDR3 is CASSQLSQETQYF. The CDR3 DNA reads TGTGCCAGCAGCCAGTTATCACAAGAGACCCAGTACTTC.